This T cell receptor (beta chain) emerged from a study of T cell clonotyping in hematopoietic cell transplantation. Points from the study as a whole: Recipient TCR diversity dropped after transplant; expanded clonotypes rose from day 30 to 180. Few recipient clonotypes overlapped donors; over 95% were de novo at given depth.

The table came from immunoSEQ multiplex PCR; TCRdb's copy has only in-frame clones and leaves some out. In the table there are fewer than 80,000 clones, roughly 94% of which are singletons. V lost 3 bases and J 5 bases, leaving 8 bases between the germline ends. CDR1 and CDR2 from the germline V gene are GTSNPN and SVGIG (reference sequence). The CDR3 is 12 residues long. In regard to this clone: Its antigen is still unknown.

This TCR derives from a man aged 50-59 years in good health. Some clones in this sample may be carry-over from other donors' samples. The rearrangement links TRBV30 to TRBJ2-1; either TRBD1 or TRBD2 may fit D (5 bases each). What was sequenced was peripheral blood mononuclear cells. CDR3 bases: TGTGCCTGGAGGTGGGACGACAATGAGCAGTTCTTC. Amino acids: CAWRWDDNEQFF.